The rows below give T cell receptor beta chains drawn from one sample of a study of blood T cell repertoires in COVID-19. Clones were sequenced by immunoSEQ multiplex PCR, and TCRdb holds only the in-frame ones, with some missing. The top ten clones hold 4% of a sample with under 200,000 clones, roughly nine tenths of them seen once. The sample taken for sequencing was peripheral blood. The receptors stem from a woman in her 70s with acute or convalescent COVID-19. Each CDR3 is given with its conserved first and last residue. A D gene is named only where the DNA matches it firmly. Rows give clone size only sometimes, using once, few, many, or a class for an expanded clone.

D	V	J	size	CDR3	DNA
TRBD2	TRBV7-9	TRBJ2-7	.	CASSYGRFSYEQYF	TGTGCCAGCAGCTACGGGAGGTTTTCCTACGAGCAGTACTTC
TRBD2	TRBV5-1	TRBJ2-3	few	CASRVLGREQDTQYF	TGCGCCAGCAGAGTCCTAGGGAGGGAGCAAGATACGCAGTATTTT
.	TRBV19	TRBJ1-1	.	CATRPGQHTEAFF	TGTGCCACCCGGCCTGGACAGCACACTGAAGCTTTCTTT
.	TRBV3-1/TRBV3-2	TRBJ1-1	.	CASSPSSRTEAFF	TGTGCCAGCAGCCCGAGTTCACGGACTGAAGCTTTCTTT
TRBD2	TRBV7-2	TRBJ2-1	.	CASSLGSGGAGYEQFF	TGTGCCAGCAGCCTAGGGAGCGGGGGGGCCGGCTATGAGCAGTTCTTC
.	TRBV10-3	TRBJ1-1	.	CATSGMLDTEAFF	TGTGCCACCTCAGGGATGTTGGACACTGAAGCTTTCTTT
.	TRBV18	TRBJ1-6	.	CASSPGAPRSNSPLHF	TGTGCCAGCTCACCAGGGGCCCCCCGATCGAATTCACCCCTCCACTTT
TRBD2	TRBV7-6	TRBJ2-1	.	CASSPVSGASSYNEQFF	TGTGCCAGCAGCCCCGTGAGCGGGGCAAGCTCCTACAATGAGCAGTTCTTC
TRBD1	TRBV5-1	TRBJ1-6	few	CASSLGTGGSNSPLHF	TGCGCCAGCAGCTTGGGGACAGGGGGATCTAATTCACCCCTCCACTTT
TRBD1	TRBV20-1	TRBJ1-1	.	CSASPQGTNTEAFF	TGCAGTGCTAGTCCACAGGGGACGAACACTGAAGCTTTCTTT
TRBD2	TRBV6-5	TRBJ2-7	once	CASSKTSGRSYEQYF	TGTGCCAGCAGTAAGACTAGCGGGCGGTCCTACGAGCAGTACTTC
.	TRBV5-1	TRBJ1-2	.	CASSLAWREYGYTF	TGCGCCAGCAGCTTGGCCTGGCGGGAGTATGGCTACACCTTC
.	TRBV19	TRBJ1-1	.	CASSIQGMNTEAFF	TGTGCCAGTAGTATCCAGGGGATGAACACTGAAGCTTTCTTT
.	TRBV4-2	TRBJ1-2	once	CASSQDTGANYGYTF	TGTGCCAGCAGCCAAGATACAGGAGCTAACTATGGCTACACCTTC
TRBD1	TRBV6-2/TRBV6-3	TRBJ1-6	.	CASSYSVVGQGPGSPLHF	TGTGCCAGCAGTTACTCGGTCGTGGGACAGGGGCCGGGCTCACCCCTCCACTTT
.	TRBV19	TRBJ1-1	.	CASSITPGSGAFF	TGTGCCAGTAGTATCACACCAGGGTCCGGAGCTTTCTTT
.	TRBV19	TRBJ1-4	.	CASSTLSLSTNEKLFF	TGTGCCAGTAGTACCCTCTCCCTGTCGACTAATGAAAAACTGTTTTTT
TRBD1	TRBV7-3	TRBJ2-2	.	CASSPGQTNTGELFF	TGTGCCAGCAGCCCGGGACAGACGAACACCGGGGAGCTGTTTTTT
.	TRBV4-3	TRBJ1-1	.	CASSQAGYTEAFF	TGCGCCAGCAGCCAAGCGGGTTACACTGAAGCTTTCTTT
.	TRBV6-2/TRBV6-3	TRBJ1-1	.	CASSYGQRNTEAFF	TGTGCCAGCAGTTACGGACAGCGAAACACTGAAGCTTTCTTT
.	TRBV7-2	TRBJ1-6	.	CASSLRGVNNSPLHF	TGTGCCAGCAGCTTACGGGGAGTTAATAATTCACCCCTCCACTTT
.	TRBV28	TRBJ1-5	.	CASSGAGDSNQPQHF	TGTGCCAGCAGTGGCGCAGGGGATAGCAATCAGCCCCAGCATTTT
TRBD2	TRBV3-1/TRBV3-2	TRBJ2-7	.	CASSLRTSGPYEQYF	TGTGCCAGCAGCCTGCGGACTAGCGGACCCTACGAGCAGTACTTC
TRBD1	TRBV6-2/TRBV6-3	TRBJ2-7	.	CASSPVGLTGGGYEQYF	TGTGCCAGCAGCCCGGTTGGCCTGACAGGGGGTGGCTACGAGCAGTACTTC
TRBD1	TRBV15	TRBJ2-7	.	CATSRGLVQGKYEQYF	TGTGCCACCAGCAGAGGTCTCGTACAGGGGAAGTACGAGCAGTACTTC
.	TRBV3-1/TRBV3-2	TRBJ1-2	.	CASSQVTGNYGYTF	TGTGCCAGCAGCCAAGTTACAGGGAACTATGGCTACACCTTC
TRBD1	TRBV9	TRBJ1-4	.	CASSQQGATNEKLFF	TGTGCCAGCAGCCAACAGGGGGCAACTAATGAAAAACTGTTTTTT
.	TRBV5-1	TRBJ2-5	.	CASSPQAGGQETQYF	TGCGCCAGCAGCCCTCAAGCTGGCGGCCAAGAGACCCAGTACTTC
.	TRBV6-5	TRBJ1-5	.	CASSYPPDQPQHF	TGTGCCAGCAGTTACCCTCCGGATCAGCCCCAGCATTTT
TRBD1	TRBV5-1	TRBJ2-5	.	CASSLGVGTDRIETQYF	TGCGCCAGCAGCTTGGGGGTTGGGACAGACCGCATAGAGACCCAGTACTTC
.	TRBV10-3	TRBJ1-5	.	CAISDTRPGDSNQPQHF	TGTGCCATCAGTGATACAAGGCCAGGGGATAGCAATCAGCCCCAGCATTTT
.	TRBV19	TRBJ1-2	once	CATTGQTRWYGYTF	TGTGCCACCACGGGACAAACCCGATGGTATGGCTACACCTTC
.	TRBV27	TRBJ2-1	.	CASSFPWLLGTYNEQFF	TGTGCCAGCAGTTTCCCCTGGTTATTGGGCACCTACAATGAGCAGTTCTTC
.	TRBV19	TRBJ1-1	.	CASSILLNTEAFF	TGTGCCAGTAGTATACTCTTGAACACTGAAGCTTTCTTT
.	TRBV9	TRBJ2-2	.	CASSEGVNTGELFF	TGTGCCAGCAGCGAGGGGGTAAACACCGGGGAGCTGTTTTTT
TRBD1	TRBV9	TRBJ1-5	.	CASSVGTGMGQPQHF	TGTGCCAGCAGCGTAGGGACAGGGATGGGACAGCCCCAGCATTTT
TRBD2	TRBV9	TRBJ2-3	once	CASSPTSGGAQDTQYF	TGTGCCAGCAGTCCGACTAGCGGGGGCGCCCAGGATACGCAGTATTTT
.	TRBV19	TRBJ1-2	once	CASSIGEALYGYTF	TGTGCCAGTAGTATCGGTGAGGCCCTCTATGGCTACACCTTC
TRBD2	TRBV20-1	TRBJ2-2	.	CSASSGRTGELFF	TGCAGTGCGAGTAGCGGGAGAACCGGGGAGCTGTTTTTT
.	TRBV6-6	TRBJ2-5	.	CASSSRSQGEAQYF	TGTGCCAGCAGTTCTCGCTCGCAGGGGGAGGCCCAGTACTTC
TRBD1	TRBV27	TRBJ2-7	.	CASSFYRDRTREQYF	TGTGCCAGCAGTTTTTACCGGGACAGGACGAGGGAGCAGTACTTC
.	TRBV7-2	TRBJ1-1	.	CASSTQQGVNTEAFF	TGTGCCAGCAGCACCCAACAGGGAGTTAACACTGAAGCTTTCTTT
TRBD2	TRBV9	TRBJ2-5	.	CASSETTGGETQYF	TGTGCCAGCAGCGAAACTACCGGGGGGGAGACCCAGTACTTC
.	TRBV10-3	TRBJ1-5	.	CAISESTQAQHF	TGTGCCATCAGTGAGTCTACTCAGGCCCAGCATTTT
.	TRBV28	TRBJ1-1	.	CATSRALNTEAFF	TGTGCCACCTCCCGCGCCCTGAACACTGAAGCTTTCTTT
TRBD2	TRBV9	TRBJ2-3	.	CASSRWTSGRAGTDTQYF	TGTGCCAGCAGCCGGTGGACTAGCGGGAGGGCCGGGACAGATACGCAGTATTTT
.	TRBV3-1/TRBV3-2	TRBJ2-7	.	CASSQDGGSYEQYF	TGTGCCAGCAGCCAAGACGGGGGCTCCTACGAGCAGTACTTC
.	TRBV9	TRBJ1-1	.	CASSRDDTEAFF	TGTGCCAGCAGCCGGGATGACACTGAAGCTTTCTTT
.	TRBV29-1	TRBJ1-1	.	CSVAGPLGTEAFF	TGCAGCGTCGCGGGACCCTTGGGCACTGAAGCTTTCTTT
TRBD2	TRBV7-2	TRBJ2-2	.	CASSLGGSAGELFF	TGTGCCAGCAGCTTGGGCGGGAGCGCCGGGGAGCTGTTTTTT
.	TRBV5-6	TRBJ2-7	.	CASSPLPGAYEQYF	TGTGCCAGCAGCCCTCTGCCGGGAGCCTACGAGCAGTACTTC
TRBD2	TRBV5-1	TRBJ2-1	few	CASSLVGTSGNEQFF	TGCGCCAGCAGCTTGGTCGGGACTAGCGGGAACGAGCAGTTCTTC
TRBD1	TRBV5-1	TRBJ1-6	.	CASTLRPGQGNSPLHF	TGCGCCAGCACCCTTCGACCGGGACAGGGGAATTCACCCCTCCACTTT
TRBD1	TRBV2	TRBJ2-3	.	CAGDRGSTDTQYF	TGTGCCGGAGACAGGGGGAGCACAGATACGCAGTATTTT
TRBD2	TRBV9	TRBJ2-3	.	CASQTSGQPTQYF	TGTGCCAGCCAGACTAGCGGTCAACCTACGCAGTATTTT
TRBD1	TRBV9	TRBJ1-1	.	CASSPKTGEETEAFF	TGTGCCAGCAGCCCCAAGACAGGGGAAGAGACTGAAGCTTTCTTT
TRBD1	TRBV7-8	TRBJ1-5	.	CASSVKRDRHNQPQHF	TGTGCCAGCAGCGTGAAACGGGACAGGCACAATCAGCCCCAGCATTTT